The 6 T cell receptor beta chains reported below all come from one sample, sequenced in a study of CXCR3-negative and CXCR3-positive naive CD8 T cells. No antigen is known for these receptors. The method, 5' RACE with UMI labels, was used to prepare the TRB cDNA libraries. TCRdb reprocessed the 5' RACE reads and keeps a single row for each CDR3 protein, giving no DNA. The listing records 130,000 to 150,000 distinct CDR3 sequences. Whole-study findings and limits: CXCR3-negative naive cells had less hydrophobic TRB CDR3s than did CXCR3-positive naive cells.

The sample comprised naive CXCR3+ CD8+ T cells from blood. Noted subset: CD45RO-CCR7+CD27+CD95- naive CD8+ T cells expressing CXCR3 (TNR3+). Source of these receptors: a human donor in good health. Some clones in this sample may be carry-over from other donors' samples.

The gene calls are TRBV28 and TRBJ2-7; the D call of TRBD2 rests on TCRdb alone, since no DNA is present to check it. Per the germline V gene, CDR1 is MDHEN and CDR2 is SYDVKM. CDR3 length equals 19 residues. The CDR3 reads CASSLWGARTSGNSYEQYF.

This rearrangement joins TRBV29-1 to TRBJ2-7; TCRdb's D call, TRBD1, is unchecked because there is no DNA. The CDR3 has 14 amino acids. Germline-derived CDR1 and CDR2 are SQVTM and ANQGSEA. CDR3 amino acids: CSVTDREEPYEQYF.

This chain links TRBV28 with TRBJ2-1; TCRdb's D call of TRBD2 is untestable without DNA. Germline values: CDR1 MDHEN, CDR2 SYDVKM. There are 17 residues in the CDR3. The CDR3 sequence: CASSLKSGLARYNEQFF.

This sequence joins TRBV7-9 and TRBJ2-7; with no DNA, the TCRdb D assignment of TRBD1 cannot be verified. The CDR3 is made up of 15 amino acids. Looked up from germline, CDR1 is SEHNR and CDR2 is FQNEAQ (reference sequence). CDR3: CASSSPGQGSGEQYF.

The rearrangement uses TRBV11-2 and TRBJ2-5; TCRdb outputs TRBD1, but without DNA this stays unchecked. Per the germline V gene, CDR1 is SGHAT and CDR2 is FQNNGV. This CDR3 is 14 amino acids long. Here the CDR3 reads CASSWGTDQETQYF.

The chain carries TRBV12-3 or TRBV12-4 and TRBJ2-7; the TCRdb call, TRBD2, lacks DNA for checking. The CDR3 covers 15 residues. CDR3 protein: CASSGSTSGRYEQYF.